One sample yielded the 14 T cell receptor beta chains listed below, sequenced in a study of circulating and synovial CD4+ cells in juvenile arthritis. Measured with immunoSEQ multiplex PCR; TCRdb has only the in-frame clones, and not every one. Altogether 30,000 to 40,000 clones are present, about 95% being singletons, with the ten largest covering about 0.66%. Sequenced: CD4+ T cells from blood. These receptor sequences come from a human donor with juvenile idiopathic arthritis.

This sequence joins TRBV11-3 and TRBJ2-1; TRBD2 is a possible D gene (5 bases). CDR1 is SGHNT and CDR2 is YENEEA in the germline V gene. The CDR3 runs to 13 residues. With 5 bases removed from V and 10 bases from J, the gap between germline ends came to 15 bases. The CDR3 loop is CASSLGERNEQFF. The CDR3 DNA sequence: TGTGCCAGCAGCCTTGGGGAGCGGAACGAGCAGTTCTTC.

This chain uses TRBV7-8 with TRBJ2-5; 10 bases match TRBD2. The V gene end was trimmed by 2 bases and the J gene end by 5 bases; junction bases not matched to a gene: 5. The CDR3 extends over 15 amino acids. CDR1 is SGHVS, CDR2 FQNEAQ, per germline. Here the CDR3 reads CASSLNSGGWETQYF. The CDR3 DNA is TGTGCCAGCAGCTTAAATAGCGGGGGGTGGGAGACCCAGTACTTC.

The CDR3 region is CASSSPTGHGNGYTF. The CDR3 DNA is TGTGCCAGCAGCTCCCCGACAGGGCATGGAAATGGCTACACCTTC. The V call is TRBV11-2, the J call TRBJ1-2; 7 bases align to TRBD1. Germline V gene sequence: CDR1 SGHAT, CDR2 FQNNGV. CDR3 length: 15 residues. The J segment lost 6 bases and the V segment lost 4 bases, leaving 11 bases of the junction unmatched.

The gene calls are TRBV5-1 and TRBJ1-5; 9 positions agree with TRBD1. CDR1 SGHRS and CDR2 YFSETQ come from the germline V gene. The CDR3 contains 16 residues. With V trimmed by 0 bases and J by 4 bases, 5 bases remained unmatched. The DNA of the CDR3 is TGCGCCAGCAGCTTGGAACCGGGACAGGGTAATCAGCCCCAGCATTTT. This codes for CASSLEPGQGNQPQHF.

Here the CDR3 reads CASSPSGPQLAKNIQYF. The CDR3 DNA follows: TGTGCCAGCTCACCTTCAGGCCCCCAACTAGCCAAAAACATTCAGTACTTC. The chain is built from TRBV18 and TRBJ2-4; D is unresolved. Germline lookup yields CDR1 KGHSH and CDR2 LQKENI. There are 17 residues in the CDR3. Trimming left V 3 bases short and J 0 bases short, with 15 bases between.

The CDR3 bases are TGCGCCAGCAGCCAAGCTAGCGGGAGCACAGATACGCAGTATTTT. It is translated as CASSQASGSTDTQYF. This chain links TRBV4-3 with TRBJ2-3, with 8 nucleotides matching TRBD2. CDR1 and CDR2 (germline): LGHNA, YSLEER. Unmatched junction bases numbered 0, after V lost 1 base and J lost 0 bases. This CDR3 is 15 amino acids long.

This chain connects TRBV6-6 to TRBJ1-5; D is perhaps TRBD1 (5 bases). V was clipped by 5 bases and J by 3 bases, with 11 bases between them. The CDR3 is 14 residues long. In germline, CDR1 is MNHNY, CDR2 SVGAGI (reference sequence). The CDR3 is CASSRGDLNQPQHF. The CDR3 DNA follows: TGTGCCAGCAGTCGGGGGGACCTCAATCAGCCCCAGCATTTT.

V is TRBV7-9 and J is TRBJ1-1; TRBD1 agrees at 7 bases. J lost 5 bases, V lost 5 bases, and 8 bases had no gene match. Germline V lookup: CDR1 SEHNR, CDR2 FQNEAQ (reference sequence). The CDR3 consists of 14 residues. The CDR3 region is CASSLRQGGTEAFF. Written as DNA, the CDR3 is TGTGCCAGCAGCCTACGACAGGGTGGTACTGAAGCTTTCTTT.

This chain connects TRBV29-1 to TRBJ1-4; TRBD1 agrees at 10 bases. CDR3 length equals 15 residues. The V segment lost 2 bases and the J segment 6 bases; nucleotides outside the gene matches: 6. CDR1 SQVTM and CDR2 ANQGSEA come from the germline V gene. The CDR3 spells CSVEPWDRGDEKLFF. The CDR3 bases are TGCAGCGTTGAACCATGGGACAGGGGTGATGAAAAACTGTTTTTT.

This clone was detected a few times. The V and J genes are TRBV10-3 and TRBJ2-7; TRBD1 matches at 8 bases. V was clipped by 4 bases and J by 7 bases; unmatched bases: 9. The germline CDR1 and CDR2 sequences are ENHRY and SYGVKD. The CDR3 totals 14 residues. The CDR3 nucleotides read TGTGCCATCAGTGTCGGGACAGGCCCAGAGGAGCAGTACTTC. Translated, it gives CAISVGTGPEEQYF.

This sequence joins TRBV9 and TRBJ2-7, with D possibly TRBD2 on 5 matching bases. V lost 1 base to trimming and J lost 2 bases, with 13 bases between them. CDR3 length: 15 residues. Germline loops: CDR1 SGDLS, CDR2 YYNGEE. The CDR3: CASSVSGGSPYEQYF. In nucleotides, the CDR3 is TGTGCCAGCAGCGTAAGCGGAGGCAGTCCCTACGAGCAGTACTTC.

The chain combines TRBV12-5 with TRBJ2-7; D is possibly TRBD1 (6 bases). V lost 1 base to trimming and J lost 2 bases, with 15 bases between them. Germline V gene sequence: CDR1 LGHNT, CDR2 FRNRAP. The CDR3 consists of 16 residues. The CDR3 sequence is CASGLEGGGTPYEQYF. CDR3 in DNA: TGTGCTAGTGGTTTGGAAGGTGGGGGCACGCCCTACGAGCAGTACTTC. The whole variable domain, filled in from reference TRBV12-5 and TRBJ2-7, reads DARVTQTPRHKVTEMGQEVTMRCQPILGHNTVFWYRQTMMQGLELLAYFRNRAPLDDSGMPKDRFSAEMPDATLATLKIQPSEPRDSAVYFCASGLEGGGTPYEQYFGPGTRLTVT.

The V call is TRBV30, the J call TRBJ1-1, with a tentative D call TRBD1 (5 bases). Looked up from germline, CDR1 is GTSNPN and CDR2 is SVGIG (reference sequence). V lost 5 bases to trimming and J lost 1 base, with 17 bases between them. The CDR3 extends over 15 amino acids. DNA of the CDR3: TGTGCCTGGTTTCCAGGGAAGAGCAGGAACACTGAAGCTTTCTTT. Its protein is CAWFPGKSRNTEAFF.

This clone was observed once. This chain connects TRBV25-1 to TRBJ2-5; D perhaps matches TRBD1 (5 bases). Deletions cut 3 bases from V and 5 bases from J, with 13 bases between. The V gene's germline CDR1 is MGHDK and CDR2 SYGVNS. The CDR3 has 14 amino acids. As DNA, the CDR3 is TGTGCCAGCAGTGAGTCCAGGGCGCGTGAGACCCAGTACTTC. Its translation: CASSESRARETQYF.